The 10 T cell receptor beta chains below come from one sample, sequenced in a study of cytomegalovirus exposure and HLA in healthy donors. The PCR employed 60 Vbeta primers together with 13 Jbeta primers. The method was immunoSEQ multiplex PCR; TCRdb's version includes in-frame clones alone and lacks a portion of them. The sample lists roughly 100,000 clones, over 80% occurring once. Sample: PBMCs. Receptors originate from a man aged 40-50 years in good health and CMV-seronegative.

The chain links TRBV27 to TRBJ1-5; D call uncertain. This CDR3 has 15 residues. The germline CDR1 and CDR2 sequences are MNHEY and SMNVEV (reference sequence). Trimming pared 5 bases from V and 9 bases from J, leaving 20 bases between. In DNA, the CDR3 is TGTGCCAGCAGTCCCCACGACGGAGCAATCACGCCCCAGCATTTT. Its translation: CASSPHDGAITPQHF.

This sequence joins TRBV10-3 and TRBJ2-7, with D tentatively TRBD2 (5 bases). Trimming removed 7 bases at V and 1 base at J, with 11 bases between. Germline V CDR1 and CDR2: ENHRY, SYGVKD. This CDR3 region has 13 residues. The CDR3 loop reads CAIMGVGSYEQYF. Written as DNA, the CDR3 is TGTGCCATCATGGGAGTAGGTTCCTACGAGCAGTACTTC.

V and J are TRBV2 and TRBJ2-1; 8 positions match TRBD2. The CDR3 loop spans 14 amino acids. In germline, CDR1 is SNHLY, CDR2 FYNNEI. Trimming took 9 bases from V and 3 from J; bases not matched to a gene: 7. The CDR3 DNA is TGTGCCAGTAGGGTAGCGGGGCGCTACAATGAGCAGTTCTTC. Protein product: CASRVAGRYNEQFF.

The chain is built from TRBV7-9 and TRBJ1-2; the D gene is possibly TRBD1 (5 bases). CDR1 is SEHNR, CDR2 FQNEAQ, per germline (reference sequence). The CDR3 consists of 15 residues. V lost 5 bases, J lost 7 bases, and 20 bases lay in between. The CDR3 region is CASSPQTVPQGGYTF. In DNA, the CDR3 is TGTGCCAGCAGCCCCCAGACAGTCCCCCAGGGTGGCTACACCTTC.

The chain is built from TRBV7-9 and TRBJ1-2; possibly TRBD1 for D (5 bases). The germline CDR1 and CDR2 sequences are SEHNR and FQNEAQ (reference sequence). The CDR3 spans 13 residues. With 5 bases removed from V and 3 bases from J, the gap between germline ends came to 10 bases. CDR3 amino acids: CASSRDWDYGYTF. The DNA of the CDR3 is TGTGCCAGCAGCCGGGACTGGGACTATGGCTACACCTTC.

V usage is TRBV19 and J usage is TRBJ1-5, with TRBD1 matching over 7 bases. The CDR3 consists of 17 residues. Germline CDR1 and CDR2: LNHDA and SQIVND (reference sequence). V lost 3 bases, J lost 7 bases, and 15 bases stayed unmatched. Written as DNA, the CDR3 is TGTGCCAGTAGTATCTTACCTACAGGGGTGAGAGACCAGCCCCAGCATTTT. It yields the protein CASSILPTGVRDQPQHF.

The gene calls are TRBV6-1 and TRBJ1-1; D remains ambiguous. CDR3 size: 13 residues. The V end was cut by 4 bases, the J end by 0 bases, with 6 bases between. CDR1 MNHNS and CDR2 SASEGT come from the germline V gene. The CDR3 DNA follows: TGTGCCAGCAGTGGCAGATTGAACACTGAAGCTTTCTTT. Translation gives CASSGRLNTEAFF.

The rearrangement joins TRBV13 to TRBJ2-7, with 8 positions matching TRBD2. Germline V gene data show CDR1 as PRHDT and CDR2 as FYEKMQ (reference sequence). With 4 bases clipped from V and 7 bases from J, the junction kept 6 bases outside the gene matches. This CDR3 is built from 13 residues. DNA for the CDR3: TGTGCCAGCAGCTCCGCGGGGGGCTGGGAGCAGTACTTC. It codes for CASSSAGGWEQYF.

This clone was detected a few times. The chain uses TRBV2 and TRBJ2-2; weak D call: TRBD2 (5 bases). Deletions cut 1 base from V and 2 bases from J, with 8 bases between. CDR3 size: 15 residues. Germline assignment: CDR1 SNHLY and CDR2 FYNNEI. The CDR3 nucleotides are TGTGCCAGCAGTGAAGTACGGACTAACACCGGGGAGCTGTTTTTT. Translating it yields CASSEVRTNTGELFF.

This rearrangement joins TRBV10-1 to TRBJ2-1; D ambiguous. The V and J ends lost 0 bases and 0 bases respectively, with 9 bases between them. The CDR3 totals 16 residues. Germline lookup yields CDR1 WNHNN and CDR2 SYGVQD (reference sequence). The chain's CDR3 is CASSESVLSSYNEQFF. The CDR3 region has the DNA TGCGCCAGCAGTGAGTCGGTCCTAAGCTCCTACAATGAGCAGTTCTTC.